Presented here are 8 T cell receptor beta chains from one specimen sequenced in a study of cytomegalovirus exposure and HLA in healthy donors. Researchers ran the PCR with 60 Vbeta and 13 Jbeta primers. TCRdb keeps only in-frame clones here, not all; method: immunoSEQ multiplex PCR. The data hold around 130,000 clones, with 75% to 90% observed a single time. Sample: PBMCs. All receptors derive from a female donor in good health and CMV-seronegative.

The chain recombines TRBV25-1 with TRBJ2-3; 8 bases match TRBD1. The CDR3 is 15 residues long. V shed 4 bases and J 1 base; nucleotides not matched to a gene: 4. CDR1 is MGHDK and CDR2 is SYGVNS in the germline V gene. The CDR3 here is CASSALTGGTDTQYF. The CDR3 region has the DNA TGTGCCAGCAGTGCCTTGACAGGGGGCACAGATACGCAGTATTTT.

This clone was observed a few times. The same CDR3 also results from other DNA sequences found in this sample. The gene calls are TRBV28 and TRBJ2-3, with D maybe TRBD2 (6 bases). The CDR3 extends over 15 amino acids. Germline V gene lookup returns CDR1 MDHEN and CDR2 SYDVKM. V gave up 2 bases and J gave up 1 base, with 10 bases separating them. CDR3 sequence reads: CASSLGGSGTDTQYF. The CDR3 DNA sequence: TGTGCCAGCAGTTTAGGGGGGTCTGGCACAGATACGCAGTATTTT.

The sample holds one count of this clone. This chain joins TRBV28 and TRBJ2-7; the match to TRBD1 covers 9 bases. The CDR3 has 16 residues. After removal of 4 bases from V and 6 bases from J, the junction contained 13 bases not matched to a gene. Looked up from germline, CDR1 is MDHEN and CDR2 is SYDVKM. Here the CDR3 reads CASSSHPRTGVPEQYF. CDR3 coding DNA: TGTGCCAGCAGTTCGCACCCGCGGACAGGGGTACCCGAGCAGTACTTC.

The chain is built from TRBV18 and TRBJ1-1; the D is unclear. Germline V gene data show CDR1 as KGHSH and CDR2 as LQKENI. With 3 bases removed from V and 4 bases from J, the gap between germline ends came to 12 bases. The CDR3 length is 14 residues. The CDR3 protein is CASSPVGEGTEAFF. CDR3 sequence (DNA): TGTGCCAGCTCACCCGTCGGGGAAGGCACTGAAGCTTTCTTT.

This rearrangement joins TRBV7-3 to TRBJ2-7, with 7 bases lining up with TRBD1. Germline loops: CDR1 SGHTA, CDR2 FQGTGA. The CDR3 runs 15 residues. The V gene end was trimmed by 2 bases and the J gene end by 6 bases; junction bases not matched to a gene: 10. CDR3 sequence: CASSLSGTANGEQYF. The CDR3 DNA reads TGTGCCAGCAGCTTATCAGGGACAGCCAATGGCGAGCAGTACTTC.

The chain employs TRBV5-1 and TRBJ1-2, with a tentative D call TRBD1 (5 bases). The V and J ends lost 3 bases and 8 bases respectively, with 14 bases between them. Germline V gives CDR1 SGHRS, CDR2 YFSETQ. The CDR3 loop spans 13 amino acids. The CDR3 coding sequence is TGCGCCAGCAGCTACCCTGGGGCAGAAGGCTACACCTTC. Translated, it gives CASSYPGAEGYTF. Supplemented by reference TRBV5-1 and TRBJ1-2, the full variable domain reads KAGVTQTPRYLIKTRGQQVTLSCSPISGHRSVSWYQQTPGQGLQFLFEYFSETQRNKGNFPGRFSGRQFSNSRSEMNVSTLELGDSALYLCASSYPGAEGYTFGSGTRLTVV.

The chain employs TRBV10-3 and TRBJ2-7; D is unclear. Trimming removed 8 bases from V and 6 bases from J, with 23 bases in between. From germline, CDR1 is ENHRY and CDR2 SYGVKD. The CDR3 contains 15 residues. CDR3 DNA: TGTGCCATCTCCCCCCCCGTGGCACCACCACGCGAGCAGTACTTC. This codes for CAISPPVAPPREQYF.

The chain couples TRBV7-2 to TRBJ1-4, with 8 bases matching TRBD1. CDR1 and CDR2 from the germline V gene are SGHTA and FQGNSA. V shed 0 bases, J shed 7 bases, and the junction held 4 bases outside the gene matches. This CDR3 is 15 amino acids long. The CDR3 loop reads CASSLATGASEKLFF. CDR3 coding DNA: TGTGCCAGCAGCTTAGCGACAGGGGCGAGTGAAAAACTGTTTTTT.